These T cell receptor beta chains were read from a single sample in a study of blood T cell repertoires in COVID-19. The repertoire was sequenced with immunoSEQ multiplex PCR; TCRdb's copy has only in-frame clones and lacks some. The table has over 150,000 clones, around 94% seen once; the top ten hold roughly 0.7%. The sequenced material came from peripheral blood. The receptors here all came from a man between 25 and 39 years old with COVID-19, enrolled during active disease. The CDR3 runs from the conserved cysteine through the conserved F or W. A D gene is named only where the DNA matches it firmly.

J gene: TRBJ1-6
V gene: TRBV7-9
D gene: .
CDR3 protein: CASAATEDNSPLHF
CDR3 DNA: TGTGCCAGCGCCGCGACAGAAGATAATTCACCCCTCCACTTT

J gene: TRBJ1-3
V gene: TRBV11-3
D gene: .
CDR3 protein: CASSPSGLDTIYF
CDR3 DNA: TGTGCCAGCAGCCCATCAGGGTTGGACACCATATATTTT

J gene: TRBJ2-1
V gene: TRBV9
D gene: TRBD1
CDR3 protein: CASSPAGPGGSWHEQFF
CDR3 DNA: TGTGCCAGCAGCCCAGCTGGTCCAGGGGGCAGTTGGCATGAGCAGTTCTTC

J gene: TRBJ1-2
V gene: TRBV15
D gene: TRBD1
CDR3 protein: CATSTDRAGYTF
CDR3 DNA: TGTGCCACCAGCACTGACAGGGCCGGCTACACCTTC

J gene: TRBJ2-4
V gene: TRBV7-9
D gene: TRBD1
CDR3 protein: CASMRTGGADIQYF
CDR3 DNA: TGTGCCAGCATGCGCACAGGGGGCGCGGACATTCAGTACTTC

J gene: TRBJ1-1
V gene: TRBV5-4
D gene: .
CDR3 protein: CASSPGTSVPEAFF
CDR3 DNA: TGTGCCAGCAGCCCCGGGACATCCGTCCCTGAAGCTTTCTTT

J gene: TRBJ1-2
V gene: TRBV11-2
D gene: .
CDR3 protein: CASSPTPGFYYGYTF
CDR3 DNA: TGTGCCAGCAGCCCCACCCCGGGGTTTTACTATGGCTACACCTTC

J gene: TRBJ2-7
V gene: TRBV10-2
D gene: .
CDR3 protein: CASSEPTGNPTVTGHLNEQYF
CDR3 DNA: TGCGCCAGCAGTGAGCCTACAGGTAATCCCACCGTCACGGGACACCTAAACGAGCAGTACTTC

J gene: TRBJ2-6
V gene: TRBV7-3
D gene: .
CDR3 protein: CASRASGANVLTF
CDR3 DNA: TGTGCCAGCAGAGCTTCTGGGGCCAACGTCCTGACTTTC

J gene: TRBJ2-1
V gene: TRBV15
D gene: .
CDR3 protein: CATSREMAGKTYNEQFF
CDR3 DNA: TGTGCCACCAGCAGAGAAATGGCGGGGAAAACCTACAATGAGCAGTTCTTC

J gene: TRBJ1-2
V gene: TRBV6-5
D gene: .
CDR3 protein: CASSLENLGQGYTF
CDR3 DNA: TGTGCCAGCAGTCTGGAAAACCTCGGACAGGGCTACACCTTC

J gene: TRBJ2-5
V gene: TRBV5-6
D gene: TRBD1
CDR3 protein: CASSLQGAWETQYF
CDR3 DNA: TGTGCCAGCAGCTTACAGGGGGCTTGGGAGACCCAGTACTTC

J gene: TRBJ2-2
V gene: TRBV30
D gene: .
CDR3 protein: CAWNRGTNTGELFF
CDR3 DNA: TGTGCCTGGAATCGCGGAACGAACACCGGGGAGCTGTTTTTT

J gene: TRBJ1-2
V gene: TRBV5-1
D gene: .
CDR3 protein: CASSLSQVNYGYTF
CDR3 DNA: TGCGCCAGCAGCTTGAGCCAAGTAAACTATGGCTACACCTTC

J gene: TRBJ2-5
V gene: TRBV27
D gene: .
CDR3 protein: CASKGFLGGRQETQYF
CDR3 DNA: TGTGCCAGCAAGGGGTTCTTGGGGGGACGACAAGAGACCCAGTACTTC

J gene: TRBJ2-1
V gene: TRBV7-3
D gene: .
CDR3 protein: CASSLNSRGGGQFF
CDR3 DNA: TGTGCCAGCAGCTTAAATTCGCGGGGCGGAGGGCAGTTCTTC

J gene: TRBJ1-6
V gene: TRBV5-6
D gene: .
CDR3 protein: CASTPPRTDTDNSPLHF
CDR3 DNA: TGTGCCAGCACCCCCCCCCGCACGGACACAGATAATTCACCCCTCCACTTT

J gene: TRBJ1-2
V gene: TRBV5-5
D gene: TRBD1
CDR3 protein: CASSLDRGDGGYTF
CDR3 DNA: TGTGCCAGCAGCTTGGACAGGGGGGACGGTGGCTACACCTTC

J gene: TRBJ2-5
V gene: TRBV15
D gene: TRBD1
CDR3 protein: CATSSDDDRDQYF
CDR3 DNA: TGTGCCACCAGCAGTGATGATGACAGGGATCAGTACTTC

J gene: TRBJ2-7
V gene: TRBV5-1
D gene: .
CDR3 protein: CASSLGGQMGREQYF
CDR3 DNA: TGCGCCAGCAGCTTGGGGGGACAGATGGGGAGGGAGCAGTACTTC

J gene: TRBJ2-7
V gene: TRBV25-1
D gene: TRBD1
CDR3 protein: CASRSTGQGFYEQYF
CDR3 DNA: TGTGCCAGCAGAAGCACGGGACAGGGGTTCTACGAGCAGTACTTC

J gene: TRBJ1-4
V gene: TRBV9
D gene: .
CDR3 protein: CASSKRNEKLFF
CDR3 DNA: TGTGCCAGCAGCAAGCGTAATGAAAAACTGTTTTTT

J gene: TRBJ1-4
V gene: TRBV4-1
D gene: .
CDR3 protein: CASSQDRWPRGVNEKLFF
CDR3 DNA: TGCGCCAGCAGCCAAGATCGGTGGCCCCGAGGAGTTAATGAAAAACTGTTTTTT

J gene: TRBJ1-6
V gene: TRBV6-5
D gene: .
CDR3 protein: CASMAGINSPLHF
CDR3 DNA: TGTGCCAGCATGGCCGGGATTAATTCACCCCTCCACTTT